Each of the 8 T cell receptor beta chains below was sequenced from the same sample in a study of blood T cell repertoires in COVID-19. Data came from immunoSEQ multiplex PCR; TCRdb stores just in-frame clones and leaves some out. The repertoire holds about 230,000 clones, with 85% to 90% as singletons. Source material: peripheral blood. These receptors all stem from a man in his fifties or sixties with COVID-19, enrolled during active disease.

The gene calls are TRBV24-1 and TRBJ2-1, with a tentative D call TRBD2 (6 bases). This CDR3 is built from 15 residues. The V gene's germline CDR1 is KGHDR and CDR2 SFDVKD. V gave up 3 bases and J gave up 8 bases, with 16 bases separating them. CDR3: CATSDPNGGAYEQFF. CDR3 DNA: TGTGCCACCAGTGATCCTAACGGAGGGGCCTATGAGCAGTTCTTC.

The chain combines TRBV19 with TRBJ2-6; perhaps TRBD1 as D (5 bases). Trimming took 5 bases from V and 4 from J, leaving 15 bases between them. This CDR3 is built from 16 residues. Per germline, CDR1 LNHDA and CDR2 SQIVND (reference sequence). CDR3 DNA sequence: TGTGCCAGTAGTGTCCCTCAGGGCCTCGGGGCCAACGTCCTGACTTTC. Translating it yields CASSVPQGLGANVLTF.

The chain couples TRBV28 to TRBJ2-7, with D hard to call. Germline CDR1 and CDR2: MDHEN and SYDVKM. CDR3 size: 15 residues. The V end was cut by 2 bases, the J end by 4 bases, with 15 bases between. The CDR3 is CASSLVRSPPYEQYF. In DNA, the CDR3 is TGTGCCAGCAGTTTAGTCCGGAGCCCCCCGTACGAGCAGTACTTC.

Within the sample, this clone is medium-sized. CDR3 region: CASIPGQNSNQPQHF. As DNA, the CDR3 is TGTGCCAGCATTCCGGGACAGAATAGCAATCAGCCCCAGCATTTT. This chain connects TRBV6-6 to TRBJ1-5, with 7 positions matching TRBD1. The CDR3 sequence is 15 residues long. Germline CDR1 reads MNHNY; CDR2 reads SVGAGI (reference sequence). With 7 bases clipped from V and 0 bases from J, the junction kept 6 bases outside the gene matches.

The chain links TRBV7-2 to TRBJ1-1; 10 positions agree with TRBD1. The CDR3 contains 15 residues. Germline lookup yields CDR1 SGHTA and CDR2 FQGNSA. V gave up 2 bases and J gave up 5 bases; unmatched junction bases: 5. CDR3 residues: CASSLSGQGPTEAFF. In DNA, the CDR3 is TGTGCCAGCAGCTTATCGGGACAGGGGCCAACTGAAGCTTTCTTT.

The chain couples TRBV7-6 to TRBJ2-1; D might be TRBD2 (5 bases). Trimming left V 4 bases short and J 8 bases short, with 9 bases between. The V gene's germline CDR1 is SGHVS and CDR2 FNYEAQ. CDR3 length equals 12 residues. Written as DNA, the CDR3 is TGTGCCAGCAGCTCCACGGGGTATGAGCAGTTCTTC. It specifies CASSSTGYEQFF.

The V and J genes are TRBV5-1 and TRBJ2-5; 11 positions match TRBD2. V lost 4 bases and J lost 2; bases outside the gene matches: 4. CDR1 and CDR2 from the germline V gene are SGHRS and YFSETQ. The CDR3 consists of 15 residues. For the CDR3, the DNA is TGCGCCAGCAGCCCGACTAGCGGGGCACAAGAGACCCAGTACTTC. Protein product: CASSPTSGAQETQYF.

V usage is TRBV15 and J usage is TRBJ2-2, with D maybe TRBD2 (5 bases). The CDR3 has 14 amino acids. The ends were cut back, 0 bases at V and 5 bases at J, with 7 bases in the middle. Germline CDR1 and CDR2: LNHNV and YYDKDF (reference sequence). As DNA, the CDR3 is TGTGCCACCAGCAGAGATCGGGGAACCGGGGAGCTGTTTTTT. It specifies CATSRDRGTGELFF.